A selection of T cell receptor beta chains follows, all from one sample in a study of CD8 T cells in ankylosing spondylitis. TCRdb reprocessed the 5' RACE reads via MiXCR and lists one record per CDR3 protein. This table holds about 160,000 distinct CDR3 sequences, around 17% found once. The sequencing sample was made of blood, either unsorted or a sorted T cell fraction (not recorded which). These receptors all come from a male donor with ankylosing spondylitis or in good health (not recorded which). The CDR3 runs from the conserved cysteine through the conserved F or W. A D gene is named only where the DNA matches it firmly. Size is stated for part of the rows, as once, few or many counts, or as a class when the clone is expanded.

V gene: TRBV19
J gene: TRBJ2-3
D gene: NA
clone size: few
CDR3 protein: CASSIVSGTDTQYF
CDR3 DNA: TGTGCCAGTAGTATAGTTAGCGGCACAGATACGCAGTATTTT

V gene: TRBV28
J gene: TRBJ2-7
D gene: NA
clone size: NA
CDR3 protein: CASSLIDEQYF
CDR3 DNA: TGTGCCAGCAGTTTAATCGACGAGCAGTACTTC

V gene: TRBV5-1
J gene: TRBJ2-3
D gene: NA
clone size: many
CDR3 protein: CASSLGGTVADTQYF
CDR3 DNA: TGCGCCAGCAGCCTTGGAGGCACGGTAGCAGATACGCAGTATTTT

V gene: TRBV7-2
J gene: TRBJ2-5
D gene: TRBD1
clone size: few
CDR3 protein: CASSFQAGTGGQETQYF
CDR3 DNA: TGTGCCAGCAGCTTTCAAGCCGGGACAGGGGGCCAAGAGACCCAGTACTTC

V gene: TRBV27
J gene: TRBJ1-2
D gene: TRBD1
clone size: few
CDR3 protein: CASSPRGQAPHYGYTF
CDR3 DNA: TGTGCCAGCAGTCCACGAGGACAGGCTCCTCACTATGGCTACACCTTC

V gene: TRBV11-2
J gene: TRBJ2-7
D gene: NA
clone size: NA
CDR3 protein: CASSLLRHEQYF
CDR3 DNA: TGTGCCAGCAGCTTATTGAGGCACGAGCAGTACTTC

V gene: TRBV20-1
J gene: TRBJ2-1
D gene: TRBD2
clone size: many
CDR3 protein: CSASPSGRVFEQFF
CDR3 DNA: TGCAGTGCTAGTCCTAGCGGGAGAGTTTTTGAGCAGTTCTTC

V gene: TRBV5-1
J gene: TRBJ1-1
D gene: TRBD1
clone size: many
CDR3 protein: CASSLKGQGARTEAFF
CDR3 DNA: TGCGCCAGCAGCCTTAAGGGACAGGGGGCGAGGACTGAAGCTTTCTTT

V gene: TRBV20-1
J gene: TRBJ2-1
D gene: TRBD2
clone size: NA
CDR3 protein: CSTREASGRMYEQFF
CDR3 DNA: TGCAGTACTAGAGAGGCTAGCGGGAGGATGTATGAGCAGTTCTTC

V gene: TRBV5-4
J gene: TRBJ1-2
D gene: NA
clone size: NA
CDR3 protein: CANSGPRGYTF
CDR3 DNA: TGTGCCAACTCCGGCCCTCGTGGCTACACCTTC

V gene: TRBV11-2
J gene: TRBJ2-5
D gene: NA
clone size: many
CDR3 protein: CASSRQFSPQETQYF
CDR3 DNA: TGTGCCAGCAGCCGCCAGTTCTCCCCCCAAGAGACCCAGTACTTC

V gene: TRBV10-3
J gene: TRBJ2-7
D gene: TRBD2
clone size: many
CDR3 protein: CAISVSGRAYEQYF
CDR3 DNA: TGTGCCATCAGTGTATCAGGGAGGGCCTACGAGCAGTACTTC

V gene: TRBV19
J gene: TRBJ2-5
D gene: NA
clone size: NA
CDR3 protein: CASSIVGKETQYF
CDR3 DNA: TGTGCCAGTAGTATAGTTGGGAAAGAGACCCAGTACTTC

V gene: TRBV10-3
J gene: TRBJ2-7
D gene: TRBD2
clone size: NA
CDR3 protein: CAISEYSGSGEQYF
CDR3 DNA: TGTGCCATCAGTGAGTACAGCGGGAGTGGTGAGCAGTACTTC

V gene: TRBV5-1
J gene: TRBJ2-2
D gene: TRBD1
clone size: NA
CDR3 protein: CASSVGQGAMDTGELFF
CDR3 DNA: TGCGCCAGCAGCGTAGGACAGGGGGCGATGGACACCGGGGAGCTGTTTTTT

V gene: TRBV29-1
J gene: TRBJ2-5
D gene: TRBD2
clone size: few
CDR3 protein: CSVVASGTGETQYF
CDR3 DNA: TGCAGCGTTGTGGCTAGCGGGACGGGGGAGACCCAGTACTTC

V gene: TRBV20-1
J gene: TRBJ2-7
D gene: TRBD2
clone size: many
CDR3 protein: CSALGTSGSYEQYF
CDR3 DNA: TGCAGTGCCCTCGGGACTAGCGGATCCTACGAGCAGTACTTC

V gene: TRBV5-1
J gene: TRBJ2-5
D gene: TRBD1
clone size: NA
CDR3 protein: CASSQGQGQETQYF
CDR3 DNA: TGCGCCAGCAGCCAGGGACAGGGTCAAGAGACCCAGTACTTC

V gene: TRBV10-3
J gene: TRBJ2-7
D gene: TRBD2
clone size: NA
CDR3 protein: CAIGLAAYEQYF
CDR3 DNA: TGTGCCATCGGCCTAGCGGCTTACGAGCAGTACTTC

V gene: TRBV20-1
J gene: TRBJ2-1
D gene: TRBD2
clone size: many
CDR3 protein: CSAVPIVAGGHNEQFF
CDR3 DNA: TGCAGTGCAGTCCCGATTGTAGCGGGAGGACACAATGAGCAGTTCTTC

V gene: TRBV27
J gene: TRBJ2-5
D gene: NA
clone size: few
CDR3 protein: CASSFQSKGETQYF
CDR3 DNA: TGTGCCAGCAGTTTCCAGTCAAAGGGGGAGACCCAGTACTTC

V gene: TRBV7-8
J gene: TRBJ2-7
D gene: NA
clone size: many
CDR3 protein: CASTEQYGEGVEQYF
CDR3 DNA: TGTGCCAGCACCGAGCAGTATGGTGAGGGAGTGGAGCAGTACTTC

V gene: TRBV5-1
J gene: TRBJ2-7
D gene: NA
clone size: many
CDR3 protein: CASRTLNSYEQYF
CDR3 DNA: TGCGCCAGCCGTACCTTGAACTCCTACGAGCAGTACTTC

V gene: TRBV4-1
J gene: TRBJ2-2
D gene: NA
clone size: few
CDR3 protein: CASSQDRGRMNTGELFF
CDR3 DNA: TGCGCCAGCAGCCAAGATCGTGGGAGGATGAACACCGGGGAGCTGTTTTTT

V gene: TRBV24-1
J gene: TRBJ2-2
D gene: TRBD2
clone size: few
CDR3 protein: CATSDTPGGQNTGELFF
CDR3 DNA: TGTGCCACCAGTGATACCCCGGGAGGACAAAACACCGGGGAGCTGTTTTTT

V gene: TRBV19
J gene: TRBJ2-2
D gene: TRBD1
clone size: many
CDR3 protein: CASIGTAPLGGELFF
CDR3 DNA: TGTGCCAGTATCGGGACAGCCCCTCTTGGCGGGGAGCTGTTTTTT

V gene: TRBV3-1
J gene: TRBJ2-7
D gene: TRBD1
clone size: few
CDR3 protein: CASSQGTVVYEQYF
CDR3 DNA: TGTGCCAGCAGCCAGGGGACAGTGGTCTACGAGCAGTACTTC

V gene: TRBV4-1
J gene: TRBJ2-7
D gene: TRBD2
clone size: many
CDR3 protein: CASSQTSGRAPEQYF
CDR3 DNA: TGCGCCAGCAGCCAAACTAGCGGGAGAGCGCCCGAGCAGTACTTC

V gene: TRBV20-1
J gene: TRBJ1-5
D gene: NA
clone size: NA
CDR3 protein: CSVTQGYSNQPQHF
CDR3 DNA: TGCAGTGTTACACAGGGCTATAGCAATCAGCCCCAGCATTTT

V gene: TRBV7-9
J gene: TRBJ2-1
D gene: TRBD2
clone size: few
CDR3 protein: CASSSSSGTSYNEQFF
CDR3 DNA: TGTGCCAGCAGCTCCTCTAGCGGGACGTCCTACAATGAGCAGTTCTTC

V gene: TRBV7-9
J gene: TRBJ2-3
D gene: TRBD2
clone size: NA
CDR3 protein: CASSLGTSGGPDTQYF
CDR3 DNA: TGTGCCAGCAGCTTAGGGACTAGCGGGGGCCCGGATACGCAGTATTTT

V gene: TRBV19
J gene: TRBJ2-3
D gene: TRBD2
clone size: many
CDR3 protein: CASNPGTSGPDTQYF
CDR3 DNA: TGTGCCAGTAACCCCGGGACTAGCGGCCCAGATACGCAGTATTTT

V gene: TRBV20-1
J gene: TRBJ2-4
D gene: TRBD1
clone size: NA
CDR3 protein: CSAREPDRGPGNIQYF
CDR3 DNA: TGCAGTGCTAGAGAACCAGACAGGGGGCCCGGAAACATTCAGTACTTC

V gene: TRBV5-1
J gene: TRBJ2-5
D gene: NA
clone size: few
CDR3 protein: CASSSRYLQETQYF
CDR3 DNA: TGCGCCAGCAGCTCCCGTTATCTCCAAGAGACCCAGTACTTC

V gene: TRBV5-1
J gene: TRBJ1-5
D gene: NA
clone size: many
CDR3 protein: CASSLGGMAQPQHF
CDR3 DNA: TGCGCCAGCAGCTTGGGGGGGATGGCTCAGCCCCAGCATTTT

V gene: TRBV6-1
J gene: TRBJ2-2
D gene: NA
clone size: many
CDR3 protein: CASSQPGGRDNTGELFF
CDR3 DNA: TGTGCCAGCAGTCAACCTGGAGGGAGAGACAACACCGGGGAGCTGTTTTTT

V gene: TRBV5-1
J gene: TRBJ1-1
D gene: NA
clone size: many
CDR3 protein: CASSREGSTEAFF
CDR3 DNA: TGCGCCAGCAGCCGGGAGGGTAGCACTGAAGCTTTCTTT

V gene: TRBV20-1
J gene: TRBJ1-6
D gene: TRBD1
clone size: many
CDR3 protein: CSARQGLRSSYNSPLHF
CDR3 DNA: TGCAGTGCCCGACAGGGCCTTCGGAGCTCCTATAATTCACCCCTCCACTTT

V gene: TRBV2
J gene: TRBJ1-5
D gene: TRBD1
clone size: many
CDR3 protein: CASSYTGDQPQHF
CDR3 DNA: TGTGCCAGCAGTTATACAGGGGACCAGCCCCAGCATTTT

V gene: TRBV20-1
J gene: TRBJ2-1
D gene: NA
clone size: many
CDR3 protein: CSARGQYNEQFF
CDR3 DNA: TGCAGTGCTAGAGGACAGTACAATGAGCAGTTCTTC

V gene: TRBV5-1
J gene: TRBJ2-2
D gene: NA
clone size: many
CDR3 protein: CASDLGGKLTGELFF
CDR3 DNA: TGCGCCAGCGACTTAGGGGGAAAACTTACCGGGGAGCTGTTTTTT

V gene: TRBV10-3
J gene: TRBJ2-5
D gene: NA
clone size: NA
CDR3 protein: CATAADRQETQYF
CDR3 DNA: TGTGCCACAGCAGCCGACAGACAAGAGACCCAGTACTTC